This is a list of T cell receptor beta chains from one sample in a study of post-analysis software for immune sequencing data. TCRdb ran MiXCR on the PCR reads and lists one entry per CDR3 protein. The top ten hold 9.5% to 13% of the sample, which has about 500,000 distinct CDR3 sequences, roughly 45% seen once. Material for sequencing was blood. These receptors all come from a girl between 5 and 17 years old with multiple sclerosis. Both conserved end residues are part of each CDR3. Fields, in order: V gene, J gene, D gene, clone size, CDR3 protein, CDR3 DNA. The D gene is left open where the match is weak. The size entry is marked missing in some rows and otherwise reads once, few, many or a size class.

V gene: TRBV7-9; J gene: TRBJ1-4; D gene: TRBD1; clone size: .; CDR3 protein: CASSLAWDRGIEKRFF; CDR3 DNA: TGTGCCAGCAGCTTAGCCTGGGACAGGGGGATCGAAAAACGGTTTTTT
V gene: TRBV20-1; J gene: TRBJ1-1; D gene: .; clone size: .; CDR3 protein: CSVPGHRNTEAFF; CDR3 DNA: TGCAGTGTTCCGGGACACCGGAACACTGAAGCTTTCTTT
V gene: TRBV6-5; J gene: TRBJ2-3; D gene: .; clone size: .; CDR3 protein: CASSRDSPHTDTQYF; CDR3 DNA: TGTGCCAGCAGTCGGGACTCCCCACACACAGATACGCAGTATTTT
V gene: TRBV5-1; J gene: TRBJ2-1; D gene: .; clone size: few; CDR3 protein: CASSDLKWANNVEQFF; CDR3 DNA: TGCGCCAGCAGCGACCTAAAGTGGGCCAACAATGTTGAGCAGTTCTTC
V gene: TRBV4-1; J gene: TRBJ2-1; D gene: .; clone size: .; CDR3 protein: CASSQVLNEQFF; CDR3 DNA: TGCGCCAGCAGCCAAGTCCTCAATGAGCAGTTCTTC
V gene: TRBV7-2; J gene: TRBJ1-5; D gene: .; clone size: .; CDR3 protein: CASSQELNQPQHF; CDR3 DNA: TGTGCCAGCAGCCAGGAGCTAAATCAGCCCCAGCATTTT
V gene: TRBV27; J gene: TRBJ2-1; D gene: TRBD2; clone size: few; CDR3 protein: CASTASGSRYEQFF; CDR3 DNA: TGTGCCAGCACGGCTAGCGGGAGTCGCTATGAGCAGTTCTTC
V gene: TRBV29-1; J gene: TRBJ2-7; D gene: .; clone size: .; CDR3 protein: CSVARQGPYEQYF; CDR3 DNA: TGCAGCGTTGCAAGGCAGGGCCCCTACGAGCAGTACTTC
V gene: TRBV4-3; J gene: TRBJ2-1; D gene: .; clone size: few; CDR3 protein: CASSRIGPLNNEQFF; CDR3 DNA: TGCGCCAGCAGCCGCATTGGTCCCTTGAACAATGAGCAGTTCTTC
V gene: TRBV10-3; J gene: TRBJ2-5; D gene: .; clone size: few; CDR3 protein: CAIRQGPEETQYF; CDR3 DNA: TGTGCCATCAGACAGGGACCAGAAGAGACCCAGTACTTC
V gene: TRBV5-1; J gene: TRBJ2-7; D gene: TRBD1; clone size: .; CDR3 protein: CASSLSQGAKAYEQYF; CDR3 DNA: TGCGCCAGCAGCTTGTCTCAGGGGGCGAAAGCCTACGAGCAGTACTTC
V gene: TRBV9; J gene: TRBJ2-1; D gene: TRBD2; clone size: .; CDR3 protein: CASSDLAGLTYNEQFF; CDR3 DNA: TGTGCCAGCAGCGACTTAGCGGGCCTAACTTACAATGAGCAGTTCTTC
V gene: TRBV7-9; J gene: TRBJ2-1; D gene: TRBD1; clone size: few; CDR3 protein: CASSSGQGFYNEQFF; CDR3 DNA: TGTGCCAGCAGCTCCGGACAGGGGTTCTACAATGAGCAGTTCTTC
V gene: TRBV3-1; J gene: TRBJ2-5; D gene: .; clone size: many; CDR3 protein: CASSQGPQETQYF; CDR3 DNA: TGTGCTAGCAGCCAGGGGCCCCAAGAGACCCAGTACTTC
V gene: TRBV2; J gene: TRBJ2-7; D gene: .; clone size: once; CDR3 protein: CASSEALGRGSYEQYF; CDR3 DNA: TGTGCCAGCAGTGAAGCGTTGGGACGGGGATCCTACGAGCAGTACTTC
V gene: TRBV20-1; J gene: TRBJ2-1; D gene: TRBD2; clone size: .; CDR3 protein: CSARDLAGYNEQFF; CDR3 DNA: TGCAGTGCTAGAGATCTAGCGGGATACAATGAGCAGTTCTTC
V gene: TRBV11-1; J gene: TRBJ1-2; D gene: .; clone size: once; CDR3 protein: CASSLPETVPLYGYTF; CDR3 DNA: TGTGCCAGCAGCTTGCCCGAGACGGTCCCCTTGTATGGCTACACCTTC
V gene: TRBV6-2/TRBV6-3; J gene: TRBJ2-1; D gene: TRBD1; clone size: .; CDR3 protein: CASSYGQDNEQFF; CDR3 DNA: TGTGCCAGCAGTTACGGACAGGACAATGAGCAGTTCTTC
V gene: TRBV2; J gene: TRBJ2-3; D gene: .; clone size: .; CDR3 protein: CASSALGERVNTDTQYF; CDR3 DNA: TGTGCCAGCAGCGCCCTAGGGGAGCGGGTAAACACAGATACGCAGTATTTT
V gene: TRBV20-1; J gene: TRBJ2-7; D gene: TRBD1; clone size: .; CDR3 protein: CSLSHKTGEYGEQYF; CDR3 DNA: TGCAGTCTATCCCATAAGACAGGGGAATATGGCGAGCAGTACTTC
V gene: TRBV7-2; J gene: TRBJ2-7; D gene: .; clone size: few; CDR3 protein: CASSLELGSSYEQYF; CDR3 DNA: TGTGCCAGCAGCTTAGAGTTGGGTAGCTCCTACGAGCAGTACTTC
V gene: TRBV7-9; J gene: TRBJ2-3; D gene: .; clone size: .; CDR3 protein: CASTRLEAPTADTQYF; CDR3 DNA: TGTGCCAGCACCCGCTTGGAGGCTCCAACGGCAGATACGCAGTATTTT
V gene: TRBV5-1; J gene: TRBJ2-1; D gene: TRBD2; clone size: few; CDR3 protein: CASSSGLAINRDNEQFF; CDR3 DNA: TGCGCCAGCAGTTCCGGACTAGCCATAAATAGAGACAATGAGCAGTTCTTC
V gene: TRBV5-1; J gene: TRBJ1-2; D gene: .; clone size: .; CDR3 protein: CASSLTALNYGYTF; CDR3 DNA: TGCGCCAGCAGCTTAACAGCTCTCAACTATGGCTACACCTTC
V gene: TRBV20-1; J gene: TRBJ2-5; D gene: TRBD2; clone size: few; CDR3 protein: CSARFTSGSVETQYF; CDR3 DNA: TGCAGTGCTAGATTTACTAGCGGGAGTGTTGAGACCCAGTACTTC
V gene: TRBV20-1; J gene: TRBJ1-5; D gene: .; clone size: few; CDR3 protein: CSASGKYSNQPQHF; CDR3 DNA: TGCAGTGCCTCAGGGAAATATAGCAATCAGCCCCAGCATTTT
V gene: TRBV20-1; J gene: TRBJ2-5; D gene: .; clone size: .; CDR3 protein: CSASSGVEQYF; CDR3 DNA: TGCAGTGCTAGTTCAGGAGTTGAGCAGTACTTC
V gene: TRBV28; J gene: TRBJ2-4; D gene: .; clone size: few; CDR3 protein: CASSLRPTTAGPLEEQYF; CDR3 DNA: TGTGCCAGCAGTTTAAGGCCAACAACAGCGGGTCCCCTTGAGGAGCAGTACTTC
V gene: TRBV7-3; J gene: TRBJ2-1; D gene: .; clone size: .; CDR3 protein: CASSLRSEIYNEQFF; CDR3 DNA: TGTGCCAGCAGCTTACGGTCAGAGATCTACAATGAGCAGTTCTTC
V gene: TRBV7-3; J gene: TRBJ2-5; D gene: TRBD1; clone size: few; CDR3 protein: CASSLTGGREETQYF; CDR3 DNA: TGTGCCAGCAGCCTAACAGGGGGCAGGGAGGAGACCCAGTACTTC
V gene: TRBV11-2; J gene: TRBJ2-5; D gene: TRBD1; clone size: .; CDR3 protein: CTSSSTGVALGETQYF; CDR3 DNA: TGTACCAGCAGCTCGACAGGGGTGGCTCTTGGGGAGACCCAGTACTTC
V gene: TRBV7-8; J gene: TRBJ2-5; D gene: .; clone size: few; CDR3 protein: CASSTPILGGQYF; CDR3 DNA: TGTGCCAGCAGCACCCCAATTTTAGGCGGGCAGTACTTC
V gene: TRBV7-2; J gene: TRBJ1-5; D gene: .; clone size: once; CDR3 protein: CASSLVGDGNQPQHF; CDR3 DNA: TGTGCCAGCAGCTTGGTGGGTGATGGCAATCAGCCCCAGCATTTT
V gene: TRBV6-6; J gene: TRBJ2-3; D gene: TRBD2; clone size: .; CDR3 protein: CASSPGLAGGREDTQYF; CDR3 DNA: TGTGCCAGCAGTCCGGGACTAGCGGGAGGTAGGGAAGATACGCAGTATTTT
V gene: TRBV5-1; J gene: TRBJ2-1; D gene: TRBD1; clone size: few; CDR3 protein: CASSPGQGRDNEQFF; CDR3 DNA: TGCGCCAGCAGCCCCGGACAGGGTCGGGACAATGAGCAGTTCTTC
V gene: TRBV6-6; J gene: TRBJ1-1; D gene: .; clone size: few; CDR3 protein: CASRRKVNTEAFF; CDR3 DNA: TGTGCCAGCAGGCGCAAAGTAAACACTGAAGCTTTCTTT
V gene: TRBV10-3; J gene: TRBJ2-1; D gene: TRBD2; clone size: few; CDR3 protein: CAISELSRDYEQFF; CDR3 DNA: TGTGCCATCAGTGAGTTATCCCGGGACTACGAGCAGTTCTTC
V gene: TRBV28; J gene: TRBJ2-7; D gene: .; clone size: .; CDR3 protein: CASSSDPYEQYF; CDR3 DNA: TGTGCCAGCAGTTCCGATCCCTACGAGCAGTACTTC
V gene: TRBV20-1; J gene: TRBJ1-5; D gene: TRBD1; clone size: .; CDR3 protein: CSARVAGGNSNQPQHF; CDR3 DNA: TGCAGTGCTAGAGTGGCAGGGGGCAATAGCAATCAGCCCCAGCATTTT
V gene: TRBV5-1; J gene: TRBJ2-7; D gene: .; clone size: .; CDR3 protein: CARPSRDFDAYEQYF; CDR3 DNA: TGTGCCAGACCTTCCAGGGATTTCGATGCCTACGAGCAGTACTTC
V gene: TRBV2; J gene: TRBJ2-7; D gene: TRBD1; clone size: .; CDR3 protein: CASSEPRQGAGEQYF; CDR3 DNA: TGTGCCAGCAGTGAACCCAGACAGGGTGCTGGGGAGCAGTACTTC
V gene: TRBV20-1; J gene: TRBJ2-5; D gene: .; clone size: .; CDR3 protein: CSARWETQYF; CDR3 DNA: TGCAGTGCTAGATGGGAGACCCAGTACTTC
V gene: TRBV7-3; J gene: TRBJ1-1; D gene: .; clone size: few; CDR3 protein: CASSLTTGNTEAFF; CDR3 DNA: TGTGCCAGCAGCTTAACTACAGGGAACACTGAAGCTTTCTTT
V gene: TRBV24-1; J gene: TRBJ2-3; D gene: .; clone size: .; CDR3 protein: CATSDRQITDTQYF; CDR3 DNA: TGTGCCACCAGTGATCGCCAGATCACAGATACGCAGTATTTT
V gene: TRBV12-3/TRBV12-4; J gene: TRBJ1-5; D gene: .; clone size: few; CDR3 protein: CASSLAGTGSNQPQHF; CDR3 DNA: TGTGCCAGCAGTTTAGCCGGGACGGGGAGCAATCAGCCCCAGCATTTT
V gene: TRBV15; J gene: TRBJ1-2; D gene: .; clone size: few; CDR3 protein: CATSRVGEGLNGYTF; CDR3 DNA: TGTGCCACCAGCAGAGTGGGCGAGGGGTTGAATGGCTACACCTTC